Here is one T cell receptor beta chain with its context. The germline V gene encodes CDR1 GTSNPN and CDR2 SVGIG (reference sequence). The CDR3 extends over 14 amino acids. V lost 0 bases to trimming and J lost 10 bases; unmatched junction nucleotides: 6. This record belongs to a study of control samples from healthy donors and cancer patients. The protocol was immunoSEQ multiplex PCR, while the TCRdb copy is restricted to in-frame clones and leaves out a portion. The profile shows roughly 130,000 clones, 75% to 95% of them singletons. The sequencing sample was made of blood. This clonotype was sampled from a young man in good health. V gene TRBV30 combines with J gene TRBJ2-1, with 10 bases fitting TRBD2. This CDR3 is CAWSVSGGGWEQFF. The CDR3 coding sequence is TGTGCCTGGAGTGTAAGCGGGGGGGGATGGGAGCAGTTCTTC.